These 13 T cell receptor beta chains were all obtained from the same sample, sequenced in a study of blood T cell repertoires in COVID-19. Assay: immunoSEQ multiplex PCR; the TCRdb copy retains only in-frame clones and omits some. The data show some 150,000 clones, with 84% seen just once and under 3% held by the top ten. The material sequenced was peripheral blood. These receptors were taken from a human donor with acute or convalescent COVID-19. The donor label of this sample is uncertain.

This clone was picked up one time. This chain links TRBV3-1 (or the pseudogene TRBV3-2) with TRBJ2-5; no clear D. CDR1 and CDR2 from the germline V gene are LGHDT and YNNKEL (reference sequence). The CDR3 contains 14 residues. Trimming left V 2 bases short and J 4 bases short, with 11 bases between. The CDR3 loop reads CASSQHRTAETQYF. The CDR3 DNA is TGTGCCAGCAGCCAACATCGTACTGCAGAGACCCAGTACTTC.

The rearrangement links TRBV7-9 to TRBJ1-5; D is unclear. Germline CDR1 and CDR2: SEHNR and FQNEAQ (reference sequence). The length of the CDR3 is 13 residues. Trimming stripped 2 bases from V and 6 bases from J, with 8 bases between. CDR3 sequence (DNA): TGTGCCAGCAGCTTAACTACCAGTCAGCCCCAGCATTTT. This sequence encodes CASSLTTSQPQHF.

The V and J genes are TRBV9 and TRBJ2-4; TRBD2 might be the D (5 bases). The V gene's germline CDR1 is SGDLS and CDR2 YYNGEE. The CDR3 is 15 amino acids. Between the trimmed V and J ends, which lost 4 bases and 1 base, there was a span of 12 bases. CDR3: CASSTGVSAKNIQYF. DNA for the CDR3: TGTGCCAGCAGCACCGGGGTTTCGGCCAAAAACATTCAGTACTTC.

The chain couples TRBV9 to TRBJ1-3, with 9 bases matching TRBD1. Trimming took 4 bases from V and 5 from J; bases not matched to a gene: 7. The germline V gene encodes CDR1 SGDLS and CDR2 YYNGEE. CDR3 size: 15 residues. The CDR3 region has the DNA TGTGCCAGCAGCCCTCCTGGGACAGGGAGAAACACCATATATTTT. Its translation: CASSPPGTGRNTIYF.

The V and J genes are TRBV19 and TRBJ1-3; no firm D call. Germline CDR1 LNHDA, CDR2 SQIVND (reference sequence). V was trimmed by 7 bases and J by 3 bases, leaving 13 bases between them. The length of the CDR3 is 14 residues. CDR3: CASNRHVDGNTIYF. The DNA for the CDR3 is TGTGCCAGTAACAGACATGTCGATGGAAACACCATATATTTT.

This chain links TRBV5-6 with TRBJ2-4, with unresolved D. V was pared by 4 bases and J by 1 base, with 15 bases between. The CDR3 runs to 16 residues. CDR1 and CDR2 from the germline V gene are SGHDT and YYEEEE. CDR3 sequence: CASSPWAYQAKNIQYF. In DNA form, the CDR3 reads TGTGCCAGCAGCCCGTGGGCTTACCAGGCCAAAAACATTCAGTACTTC.

The rearrangement joins TRBV19 to TRBJ2-3, with a tentative D call TRBD1 (6 bases). The V gene lost 5 bases and the J gene lost 1 base, with 13 bases spanning the gap. The V gene's germline CDR1 is LNHDA and CDR2 SQIVND (reference sequence). This CDR3 region has 15 residues. The CDR3 DNA reads as TGTGCCAGTAGTCCCGGACAGAAAGGCACAGATACGCAGTATTTT. Translation: CASSPGQKGTDTQYF.

The chain is built from TRBV4-1 and TRBJ1-1; unclear D gene. The CDR3 spans 12 residues. Germline V gene data show CDR1 as MGHRA and CDR2 as YSYEKL. Trimming removed 4 bases at V and 9 bases at J, with 12 bases between. The CDR3 loop is CASSPSESQAFF. The CDR3 DNA reads TGCGCCAGCAGCCCTAGTGAGTCCCAAGCTTTCTTT.

The genes are TRBV7-3 and TRBJ2-2, with 11 bases fitting TRBD1. Germline CDR1 reads SGHTA; CDR2 reads FQGTGA. Trimming took 5 bases from V and 6 from J; bases not matched to a gene: 17. The CDR3 spans 19 residues. This CDR3 reads CASSPGSLRTGGRAGELFF. Written as DNA, the CDR3 is TGTGCCAGCAGCCCCGGCAGCTTACGGACAGGGGGCAGGGCCGGGGAGCTGTTTTTT.

The chain recombines TRBV19 with TRBJ1-5; D gene ambiguous. Trimming left V 2 bases short and J 0 bases short, with 8 bases between. CDR3 length: 15 amino acids. The V gene's germline CDR1 is LNHDA and CDR2 SQIVND (reference sequence). The CDR3 spells CASSISVPSNQPQHF. In nucleotides, the CDR3 is TGTGCCAGTAGTATATCGGTCCCTAGCAATCAGCCCCAGCATTTT.

The CDR3 is CASSLEALAGQETQYF. The DNA of the CDR3 is TGCGCCAGCAGCTTGGAAGCGCTAGCGGGTCAAGAGACCCAGTACTTC. The V and J genes are TRBV5-1 and TRBJ2-5, with TRBD2 matching 8 bases. The germline V gene has CDR1 SGHRS and CDR2 YFSETQ. This CDR3 has 16 residues. Losses at the gene ends were 0 bases for V and 2 bases for J; bases not matched to a gene: 6.

The chain combines TRBV18 with TRBJ1-5, with D perhaps matching TRBD1 (5 bases). The CDR3 runs 13 residues. Germline CDR1 and CDR2: KGHSH and LQKENI. Trimming left V 1 base short and J 7 bases short, with 8 bases between. This chain's CDR3 is CASSPREGQPQHF. The CDR3 DNA reads as TGTGCCAGCTCACCACGGGAGGGGCAGCCCCAGCATTTT.

The CDR3 spells CASSGKPGGANTGELFF. CDR3 coding DNA: TGTGCCAGCAGCGGAAAACCAGGGGGAGCGAACACCGGGGAGCTGTTTTTT. The rearrangement joins TRBV9 to TRBJ2-2; 7 bases map to TRBD1. After removal of 3 bases from V and 0 bases from J, the junction contained 8 bases not matched to a gene. The CDR3 extends over 17 amino acids. CDR1 SGDLS and CDR2 YYNGEE come from the germline V gene.